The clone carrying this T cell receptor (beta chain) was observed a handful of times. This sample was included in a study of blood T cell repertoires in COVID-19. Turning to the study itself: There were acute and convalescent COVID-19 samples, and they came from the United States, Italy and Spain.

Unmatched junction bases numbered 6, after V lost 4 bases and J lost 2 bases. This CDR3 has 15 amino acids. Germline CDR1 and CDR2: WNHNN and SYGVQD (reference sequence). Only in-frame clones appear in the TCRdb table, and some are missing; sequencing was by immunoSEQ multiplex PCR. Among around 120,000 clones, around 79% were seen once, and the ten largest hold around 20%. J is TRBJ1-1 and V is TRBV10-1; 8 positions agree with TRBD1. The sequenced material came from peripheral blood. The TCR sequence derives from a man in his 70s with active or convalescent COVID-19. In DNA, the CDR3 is TGCGCCAGCAGTGCCTCAGGGGGCGGTAACACTGAAGCTTTCTTT. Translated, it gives CASSASGGGNTEAFF.